The present entry profiles one TCR beta chain with its context. Its target antigen remains unknown. Per-nucleotide qualities are absent, and no much larger clonotype sits a single base away. TCRbeta CDR3 regions were amplified from genomic DNA by means of the immunoSEQ Assay, a bias-controlled multiplex PCR. Concerning the study's data processing: Within the assay, amplification of reference gene primers was used to estimate how many nucleated cells each sample contained. To quantify the absolute abundance of each unique TCRbeta CDR3 rearrangement, sequence reads were collapsed and filtered. For each sample, productive Simpson clonality was calculated as the square root of Simpson's diversity index across productive rearrangements. In TCRdb, the immuneACCESS table is reduced to in-frame sequences with V and J assigned. These tables do not hold every clone; where another copy was compared, an unresolved V gene accounts for under half, and the others remain unexplained. Clone size and V and J calls were adopted from that table, with D and trimming inferred from the DNA. This sample is represented by around 140,000 clones; 70% to 80% of them were singletons. In total, the top ten clones hold roughly 9% of the sample.

Spanning cysteine to phenylalanine, the CDR3 consists of 11 amino acids. The sequence is cut down to CDR3 DNA, 33 bases in frame from base 1. The junction shows trimming of 3 bases on V and 13 bases on J, and the gene matches do not reach 4 bases of it. Taken from the germline V gene, the CDR1 and CDR2 loops are SGHAT and FQNNGV. The data are from a study of blood T cell repertoires in COVID-19 (dated by TCRdb to the early 2020s). Broadly, across the study: The collaborator samples originated in the United States, Italy and Spain and spanned the acute and convalescent phases of COVID-19. The material from the prospective study consisted of cDNA or gDNA derived from T cells, B-cell-depleted T cells, or PBMCs. Subjects who had been exposed to COVID-19, were actively infected with it, or had recovered from it provided the deeply sampled blood TCRbeta repertoires that made up the dataset. A freely available public database, intended as a resource for researchers studying the immune response to SARS-CoV-2, is where the repertoires were released. The samples were drawn from two sources: the first 160 participants of the ongoing ImmuneRACE study, and 1,200 or so subjects contributed by 6 global collaborators. The sample metadata nearly always contained a de-identified subject ID, COVID-19 status, age in years and sex. Where available, HLA class I and class II types were obtained from metadata supplied by the sample provider rather than from assay-based typing. What the study reported, not specific to this receptor: How much clinical and demographic metadata was included differed by source and by participant, and the metadata was provided uncurated.

Collaborating institutions collected whole blood in K2EDTA tubes following their own protocols. For TCRbeta analysis, collaborators shipped samples as frozen whole blood, isolated PBMCs, or DNA extracted from either of those sample types. Material for sequencing was peripheral blood. The sequence was collected from a woman aged 50 to 65 with active or convalescent COVID-19. This chain is built from TRBV11-2 and TRBJ1-2; 8 junctional bases match TRBD1. The CDR3 in this case is CASSFMGQVTF. The nucleotide sequence is TGTGCCAGCAGCTTTATGGGACAGGTCACCTTC.